This T cell receptor beta chain was sequenced in a study of CD8+ T cells in alopecia areata. Study-wide points: It was less clear whether patients shared TCRs than it was in mice, possibly because of HLA. On tofacitinib, scalp and blood still held many of the expanded lesional clones.

The authors extracted RNA and reverse transcribed it into cDNA as the sequencing template. Assay used: immunoSEQ multiplex PCR; TCRdb lists only in-frame clones, some missing. The sample carries about 210,000 clones, more than 45% recorded once. The CDR3 runs to 15 residues. Looked up from germline, CDR1 is LNHNV and CDR2 is YYDKDF (reference sequence). V lost 8 bases and J lost 1; bases outside the gene matches: 7. This clone appeared a few times. Its antigen is still unknown. Regarding treatment: oral pan-JAK inhibitor, 5-10 mg twice daily. PBMCs served as the source from which CD4+ and CD8+ T cells were sorted.

This sequence joins TRBV15 and TRBJ2-1; 8 bases fit TRBD2. This sample comprised CD4+ T cells sorted from blood, obtained at week 4, from a patient treated with tofacitinib. The origin of this receptor is a human donor with alopecia areata. CDR3 sequence reads: CATVFAGGSYNEQFF. DNA of the CDR3: TGTGCCACCGTTTTCGCGGGGGGATCCTACAATGAGCAGTTCTTC.